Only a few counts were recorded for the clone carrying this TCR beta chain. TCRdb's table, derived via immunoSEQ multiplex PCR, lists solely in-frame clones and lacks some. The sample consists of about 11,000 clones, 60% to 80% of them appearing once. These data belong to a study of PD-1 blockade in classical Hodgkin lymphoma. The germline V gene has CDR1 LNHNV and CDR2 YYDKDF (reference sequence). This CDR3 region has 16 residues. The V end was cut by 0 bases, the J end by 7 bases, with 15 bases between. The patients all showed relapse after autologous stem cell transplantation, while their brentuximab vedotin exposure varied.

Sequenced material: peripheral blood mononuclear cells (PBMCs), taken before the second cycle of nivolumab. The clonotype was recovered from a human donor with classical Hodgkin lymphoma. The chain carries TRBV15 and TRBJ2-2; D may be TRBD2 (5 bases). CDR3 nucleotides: TGTGCCACCAGCAGAGATATGGCTAGCTATGTCGGGGAGCTGTTTTTT. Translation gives CATSRDMASYVGELFF.